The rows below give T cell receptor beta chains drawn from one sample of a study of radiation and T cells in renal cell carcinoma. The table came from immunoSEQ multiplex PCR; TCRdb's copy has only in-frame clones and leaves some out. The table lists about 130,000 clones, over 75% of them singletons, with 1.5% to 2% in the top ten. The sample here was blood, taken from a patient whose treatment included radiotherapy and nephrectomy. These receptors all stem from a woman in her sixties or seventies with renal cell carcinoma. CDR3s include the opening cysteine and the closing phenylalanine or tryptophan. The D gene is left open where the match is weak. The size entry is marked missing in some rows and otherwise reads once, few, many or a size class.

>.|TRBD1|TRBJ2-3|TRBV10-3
TGTGCCATCAGCGGGACAGCTCGCACAGATACGCAGTATTTT
CAISGTARTDTQYF
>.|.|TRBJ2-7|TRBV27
TGTGCCAGCAGTTTAGGAGGTCCTCCCTACGAGCAGTACTTC
CASSLGGPPYEQYF
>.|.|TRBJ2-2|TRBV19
TGTGCCAGTAGTATGAGTGAAACCACCGGGGAGCTGTTTTTT
CASSMSETTGELFF
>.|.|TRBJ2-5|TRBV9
TGTGCCAGCAGCGTAGTGGATGACAGGGAGACCCAGTACTTC
CASSVVDDRETQYF
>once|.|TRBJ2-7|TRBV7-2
TGTGCCAGCAGCTTAGCATGGGGGCTCGAGCAGTACTTC
CASSLAWGLEQYF
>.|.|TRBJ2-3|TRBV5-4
TGTGCCAGCAGCTCTCATGGGGGATCTAGCACAGATACGCAGTATTTT
CASSSHGGSSTDTQYF
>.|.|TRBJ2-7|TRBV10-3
TGTGCCATCAGTGAGTCATTGGGGGAACGGGACTACGAGCAGTACTTC
CAISESLGERDYEQYF
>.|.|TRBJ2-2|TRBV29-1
TGCAGCGTGGGGGGACAGAAAGAAACGAACACCGGGGAGCTGTTTTTT
CSVGGQKETNTGELFF
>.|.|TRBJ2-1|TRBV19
TGTGCCAGTAGTTCAAGCGATAGCTCCTACAATGAGCAGTTCTTC
CASSSSDSSYNEQFF
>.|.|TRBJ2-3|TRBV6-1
TGTGCCAGCAGTGAAATTGCGCTACCTAGCACAGATACGCAGTATTTT
CASSEIALPSTDTQYF
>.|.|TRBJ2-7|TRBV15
TGTGCCACCAGCACAACGGGATTAGCAGCCTACGAGCAGTACTTC
CATSTTGLAAYEQYF
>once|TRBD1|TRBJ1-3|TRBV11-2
TGTGCCAGCAGCTTAGCCTTAGGACAGGGGAACACCATATATTTT
CASSLALGQGNTIYF
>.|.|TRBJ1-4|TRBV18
TGTGCCAGCTCACCACCGAACAGAGGTGCAACTAATGAAAAACTGTTTTTT
CASSPPNRGATNEKLFF
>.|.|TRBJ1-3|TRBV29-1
TGCAGCGTTGATACCTCTGGTGGAAACACCATATATTTT
CSVDTSGGNTIYF
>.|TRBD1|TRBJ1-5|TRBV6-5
TGTGCCAGCAGTGGGGACAGGAGGGGTCAGCCCCAGCATTTT
CASSGDRRGQPQHF
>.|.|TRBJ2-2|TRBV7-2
TGTGCCAGCGGGTTCCCTCGGGGGGAGCTGTTTTTT
CASGFPRGELFF
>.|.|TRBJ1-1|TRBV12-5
TGTGCTAGTGGTCGGGGGGGCGTTGAAGCTTTCTTT
CASGRGGVEAFF
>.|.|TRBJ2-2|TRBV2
TGTGCCAGCAGGAGGGACTCAGGTACCGGGGAGCTGTTTTTT
CASRRDSGTGELFF
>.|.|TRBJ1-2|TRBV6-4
TGTGCCAGCAGTGACTCCGGACAGAGTTATGGCTACACCTTC
CASSDSGQSYGYTF
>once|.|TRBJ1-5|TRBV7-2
TGTGCCAGCAGCTTAGGCCTTGAGCAGCCCCAGCATTTT
CASSLGLEQPQHF
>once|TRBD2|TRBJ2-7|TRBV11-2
TGTGCCAGCAGCTTAGAACCTAGCGGGGGATACGAGCAGTACTTC
CASSLEPSGGYEQYF
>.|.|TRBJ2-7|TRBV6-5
TGTGCCAGCAGGGCGGGACAGCCCTACGAGCAGTACTTC
CASRAGQPYEQYF
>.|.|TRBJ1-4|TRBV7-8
TGTGCCAGCAGCCCCTCCAGCGGGGTAACCGAAAAACTGTTTTTT
CASSPSSGVTEKLFF
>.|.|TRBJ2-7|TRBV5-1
TGCGCCAGCAGTTCCCTGGGGGAAAACGGACAGGAGGGCTACTACGAGCAGTACTTC
CASSSLGENGQEGYYEQYF
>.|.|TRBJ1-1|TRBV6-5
TGTGCCAGCAGTTATGTAGAGGGGGAAACTGAAGCTTTCTTT
CASSYVEGETEAFF
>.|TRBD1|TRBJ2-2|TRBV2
TGTGCCAGCACCCCGGGACAGGGACGAACCGGGGAGCTGTTTTTT
CASTPGQGRTGELFF
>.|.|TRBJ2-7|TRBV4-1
TGCGCCAGCAGCCAAGGGGGCCCCTACGAGCAGTACTTC
CASSQGGPYEQYF
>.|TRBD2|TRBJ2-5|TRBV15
TGTGCCACCAGCAGTCCCCTCGGGACTATTGGCCAAGAGACCCAGTACTTC
CATSSPLGTIGQETQYF
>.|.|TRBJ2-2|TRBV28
TGTGCCAGCACGGCCAGACCCCACACCGGGGAGCTGTTTTTT
CASTARPHTGELFF
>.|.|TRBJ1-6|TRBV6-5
TGTGCCAGCAGTGCCCCGGGACGGACCAATTCACCCCTCCACTTT
CASSAPGRTNSPLHF
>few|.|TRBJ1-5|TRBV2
TGTGCCAGCAGGGGACCCGGGACACAATACGGTCAGCCCCAGCATTTT
CASRGPGTQYGQPQHF
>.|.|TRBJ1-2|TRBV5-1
TGCGCCAGCAGCTTAGGGACGGCAGCTAACTATGGCTACACCTTC
CASSLGTAANYGYTF
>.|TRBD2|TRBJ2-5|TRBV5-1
TGCGCCAGCAGCTTGAATAGCGGGAGTGGTTTTGGGGGGACCCAGTACTTC
CASSLNSGSGFGGTQYF
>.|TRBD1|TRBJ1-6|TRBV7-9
TGTGCCAGCAGCTTAGGACATGACAGGGTTTCACCCCTCCACTTT
CASSLGHDRVSPLHF
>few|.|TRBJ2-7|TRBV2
TGTGCCAGCAGTGTGTGGGAGCAGTACTTC
CASSVWEQYF
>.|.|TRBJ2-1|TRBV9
TGTGCCAGCAGCGCGTCTAGCGTGAGCTCCTACAATGAGCAGTTCTTC
CASSASSVSSYNEQFF
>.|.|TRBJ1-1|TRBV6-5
TGTGCCAGCAGTTACCGAGGAAGGGGCACTGAAGCTTTCTTT
CASSYRGRGTEAFF
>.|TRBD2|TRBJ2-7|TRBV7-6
TGTGCCAGCAGCTTATCCCCTTCTAATAGCGGGGGGTTTCCCTACGAGCAGTACTTC
CASSLSPSNSGGFPYEQYF
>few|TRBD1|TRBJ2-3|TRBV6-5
TGTGCCAGCAGTTACTCCCCGGGACAGGTCACAGATACGCAGTATTTT
CASSYSPGQVTDTQYF